This T cell receptor (beta chain) was sequenced for a study of shared clonotypes between healthy human individuals. Trimming stripped 2 bases from V and 6 bases from J, with 1 base between. Germline CDR1 reads KGHSH; CDR2 reads LQKENI. The length of the CDR3 is 11 residues. Genomic DNA from each subset was divided evenly over several immunoSEQ plates. In the original workflow: Filtering differed for immunoSEQ, which gave only junction sequences without quality scores. The data were produced by immunoSEQ multiplex PCR, yet TCRdb's version contains in-frame clones alone and is incomplete. V and J calls plus clone size are reproduced from that table; the DNA served to infer D and trimming. The sample lists fewer than 650,000 clones, around 81% occurring once. On this clone: Other DNA sequences of this sample code for an identical CDR3.

This sequence was found in a woman between 40 and 50 years old in good health. Some clones in this sample may be carry-over from other donors' samples. This rearrangement joins TRBV18 to TRBJ2-2; D is unclear. The sequencing input was PBMCs. The chain's CDR3 is CASSPSGELFF. The CDR3 region has the DNA TGTGCCAGCTCACCATCCGGGGAGCTGTTTTTT.